This T cell receptor beta chain was recorded in a study of blood T cell repertoires in COVID-19. About the research overall: Samples representing acute and convalescent COVID-19 were sourced from the United States, Italy and Spain. Nucleic acid was either cDNA or gDNA, and it came from T cells, B-cell-depleted T cells, or PBMCs.

Recovered Cohort 3 donors showed two negative PCRs, clearance, or symptom resolution. This clone occurred once. Deletions cut 1 base from V and 3 bases from J, with 8 bases between. The length of the CDR3 is 15 residues. Per the germline V gene, CDR1 is SGHRS and CDR2 is YFSETQ. Some clones are missing from TCRdb's copy, which holds only in-frame ones; the method was immunoSEQ multiplex PCR. The table has more than 150,000 clones, around 80% seen once; the top ten hold approximately 12%. The chain joins TRBV5-1 to TRBJ1-6; no firm D call. The sample comprised PBMCs or T cells enriched from blood (not recorded which). The clonotype originates from a woman aged 55-70 years who had recovered from COVID-19. The CDR3 DNA reads TGCGCCAGCAGCTTGACAGCCAGCTATAATTCACCCCTCCACTTT. This encodes CASSLTASYNSPLHF. Based on the CDR3 plus reference TRBV5-1 and TRBJ1-6, the full variable domain is KAGVTQTPRYLIKTRGQQVTLSCSPISGHRSVSWYQQTPGQGLQFLFEYFSETQRNKGNFPGRFSGRQFSNSRSEMNVSTLELGDSALYLCASSLTASYNSPLHFGNGTRLTVT.